What follows is one T cell receptor beta chain and its context. This sample was taken from a study of blood T cell repertoires in COVID-19. Study-level information: Collection of acute and convalescent COVID-19 samples took place in the United States, Italy and Spain. The analysed material was cDNA or gDNA that came from T cells, B-cell-depleted T cells, or PBMCs.

Produced via immunoSEQ multiplex PCR; TCRdb's table is partial and in-frame only. The sample has about 250,000 clones, approximately 90% seen once; the top ten hold around 0.84%. Germline CDR1 is MNHEY and CDR2 is SVGEGT. V lost 4 bases and J 9 bases, leaving 13 bases between the germline ends. The CDR3 contains 13 residues. This sequence was found in a man aged 25-45 years with acute or convalescent COVID-19. The specimen sequenced was peripheral blood. V and J are TRBV6-2 or TRBV6-3 and TRBJ1-5, with D possibly TRBD1 on 6 matching bases. The CDR3 DNA reads TGTGCCAGCAGTTCTGGACAGCTAACGCCCCAGCATTTT. Translation: CASSSGQLTPQHF.